This is a list of T cell receptor beta chains from one sample in a study of response to subunit inactivated influenza vaccine. TCRdb fed the RT-PCR reads into MiXCR, producing one record per CDR3 protein. The table includes about 520,000 distinct CDR3 sequences, around 7.7% detected once. The sequences come from PBMCs from blood, collected 23 to 25 months after vaccination. These receptors were taken from a man aged 50 to 75 who received an inactivated influenza vaccine. CDR3s include the opening cysteine and the closing phenylalanine or tryptophan. The order of the fields is V gene, D gene, clone size, J gene, CDR3 protein, CDR3 DNA. A D gene is named only where the DNA matches it firmly. The size entry is marked missing in some rows and otherwise reads once, few, many or a size class.

V gene: TRBV6-2/TRBV6-3; D gene: TRBD2; clone size: few; J gene: TRBJ2-1; CDR3 protein: CASSYSGGSPNNEQFF; CDR3 DNA: TGTGCCAGCAGTTACTCAGGCGGGAGTCCCAACAATGAGCAGTTCTTC
V gene: TRBV4-2; D gene: .; clone size: few; J gene: TRBJ2-2; CDR3 protein: CASSQGGPRSAGELFF; CDR3 DNA: TGTGCCAGCAGCCAGGGGGGCCCCCGGTCGGCCGGGGAGCTGTTTTTT
V gene: TRBV6-2/TRBV6-3; D gene: TRBD1; clone size: few; J gene: TRBJ1-1; CDR3 protein: CASTRGQSEAFF; CDR3 DNA: TGTGCCAGCACAAGGGGGCAGAGTGAAGCTTTCTTT
V gene: TRBV5-1; D gene: .; clone size: once; J gene: TRBJ1-1; CDR3 protein: CASSRLGMGEGDTEAFF; CDR3 DNA: TGCGCCAGCAGCAGATTGGGAATGGGGGAGGGGGACACTGAAGCTTTCTTT
V gene: TRBV20-1; D gene: .; clone size: few; J gene: TRBJ2-7; CDR3 protein: CSARDMAGASYEQYF; CDR3 DNA: TGCAGTGCTAGAGATATGGCGGGGGCGTCCTACGAGCAGTACTTC
V gene: TRBV5-1; D gene: .; clone size: few; J gene: TRBJ2-2; CDR3 protein: CASSLDGHTGELFF; CDR3 DNA: TGCGCCAGCAGCTTGGACGGACACACCGGGGAGCTGTTTTTT
V gene: TRBV12-3/TRBV12-4; D gene: .; clone size: few; J gene: TRBJ2-2; CDR3 protein: CASSFPLANTGELFF; CDR3 DNA: TGTGCCAGCAGTTTCCCGCTAGCGAACACCGGGGAGCTGTTTTTT
V gene: TRBV4-3; D gene: TRBD2; clone size: .; J gene: TRBJ2-1; CDR3 protein: CASSQEARRGGPTFF; CDR3 DNA: TGCGCCAGCAGCCAAGAGGCTCGGCGGGGGGGCCCCACGTTCTTC
V gene: TRBV28; D gene: .; clone size: few; J gene: TRBJ2-1; CDR3 protein: CASRTWLAGGNEQFF; CDR3 DNA: TGTGCCAGCAGGACTTGGTTGGCGGGTGGCAATGAGCAGTTCTTC
V gene: TRBV5-5; D gene: .; clone size: few; J gene: TRBJ1-1; CDR3 protein: CASSSLYNTEAFF; CDR3 DNA: TGTGCCAGCAGCTCCCTATACAACACTGAAGCTTTCTTT
V gene: TRBV28; D gene: .; clone size: .; J gene: TRBJ2-3; CDR3 protein: CASSSRAGTDTQYF; CDR3 DNA: TGTGCCAGCAGTTCCAGGGCTGGCACAGATACGCAGTATTTT
V gene: TRBV6-1; D gene: TRBD1; clone size: few; J gene: TRBJ2-2; CDR3 protein: CASRRTGGKTGELFF; CDR3 DNA: TGTGCCAGCAGACGGACAGGGGGAAAAACCGGGGAGCTGTTTTTT
V gene: TRBV4-2; D gene: TRBD2; clone size: few; J gene: TRBJ2-1; CDR3 protein: CASSPFGSGSYNEQFF; CDR3 DNA: TGTGCCAGCAGCCCCTTCGGCAGCGGGAGTTACAATGAGCAGTTCTTC
V gene: TRBV5-1; D gene: TRBD2; clone size: many; J gene: TRBJ2-1; CDR3 protein: CASSSLAGMEQFF; CDR3 DNA: TGCGCCAGCAGCAGCCTAGCGGGAATGGAGCAGTTCTTC
V gene: TRBV10-3; D gene: .; clone size: few; J gene: TRBJ1-2; CDR3 protein: CAISPSEGRANYGYTF; CDR3 DNA: TGTGCCATCAGCCCTTCTGAGGGGCGAGCTAACTATGGCTACACCTTC
V gene: TRBV27; D gene: TRBD1; clone size: few; J gene: TRBJ2-6; CDR3 protein: CASGEQGGSGANVLTF; CDR3 DNA: TGTGCCAGCGGTGAACAGGGGGGCTCTGGGGCCAACGTCCTGACTTTC
V gene: TRBV6-1; D gene: .; clone size: many; J gene: TRBJ2-7; CDR3 protein: CASIPTGGGRATYEQYF; CDR3 DNA: TGTGCCAGCATTCCTACCGGGGGCGGCAGGGCAACCTACGAGCAGTACTTC
V gene: TRBV15; D gene: .; clone size: .; J gene: TRBJ2-2; CDR3 protein: CATSGRRVTNTGELFF; CDR3 DNA: TGTGCCACCAGCGGACGGAGGGTTACGAACACCGGGGAGCTGTTTTTT
V gene: TRBV20-1; D gene: .; clone size: .; J gene: TRBJ1-6; CDR3 protein: CSVGPQIGSPLHF; CDR3 DNA: TGCAGTGTCGGGCCCCAAATCGGGTCACCCCTCCACTTT
V gene: TRBV6-1; D gene: .; clone size: many; J gene: TRBJ2-2; CDR3 protein: CASRHTKGIPGELFF; CDR3 DNA: TGTGCCAGCAGACACACGAAAGGGATCCCCGGGGAGCTGTTTTTT
V gene: TRBV30; D gene: .; clone size: many; J gene: TRBJ2-7; CDR3 protein: CAWSAGIFEQYF; CDR3 DNA: TGTGCCTGGAGTGCGGGGATTTTCGAGCAGTACTTC
V gene: TRBV14; D gene: .; clone size: .; J gene: TRBJ2-7; CDR3 protein: CASSQLGRREQYF; CDR3 DNA: TGTGCCAGCAGCCAACTTGGACGTCGCGAGCAGTACTTC
V gene: TRBV5-1; D gene: .; clone size: many; J gene: TRBJ1-1; CDR3 protein: CASSLGQGLNTEAFF; CDR3 DNA: TGTGCCAGCAGCTTGGGTCAAGGGCTGAACACTGAAGCTTTCTTT
V gene: TRBV10-3; D gene: TRBD1; clone size: few; J gene: TRBJ1-6; CDR3 protein: CAISESRTGTRNSPLHF; CDR3 DNA: TGTGCCATCAGTGAGTCGAGGACAGGGACGCGCAATTCACCCCTCCACTTT
V gene: TRBV12-3/TRBV12-4; D gene: .; clone size: .; J gene: TRBJ1-1; CDR3 protein: CASSLAMAGNVGFTEAFF; CDR3 DNA: TGTGCCAGCAGTTTAGCCATGGCAGGGAATGTGGGGTTTACTGAAGCTTTCTTT
V gene: TRBV29-1; D gene: TRBD1; clone size: .; J gene: TRBJ2-3; CDR3 protein: CSASDRDRATDTQYF; CDR3 DNA: TGCAGCGCGAGTGACCGGGACAGGGCAACCGATACGCAGTATTTT
V gene: TRBV24-1; D gene: TRBD2; clone size: few; J gene: TRBJ2-7; CDR3 protein: CATSDQLAGGTYEQYF; CDR3 DNA: TGTGCCACCAGTGATCAACTAGCGGGGGGCACCTACGAGCAGTACTTC
V gene: TRBV6-2/TRBV6-3; D gene: TRBD1; clone size: .; J gene: TRBJ1-2; CDR3 protein: CASRSRDRRFYYGYTF; CDR3 DNA: TGTGCCAGCAGATCTCGGGACAGACGATTTTACTATGGCTACACCTTC
V gene: TRBV6-2/TRBV6-3; D gene: TRBD1; clone size: .; J gene: TRBJ2-7; CDR3 protein: CASSGGTGTSYEQYF; CDR3 DNA: TGTGCCAGCAGTGGGGGGACAGGGACCTCCTACGAGCAGTACTTC
V gene: TRBV7-9; D gene: TRBD2; clone size: few; J gene: TRBJ2-3; CDR3 protein: CASSERTSGSTDTQYF; CDR3 DNA: TGTGCCAGCAGCGAGCGGACTAGCGGGAGCACAGATACGCAGTATTTT
V gene: TRBV20-1; D gene: TRBD2; clone size: .; J gene: TRBJ2-1; CDR3 protein: CSARDEVRGVPYNEQFF; CDR3 DNA: TGCAGTGCTAGAGATGAGGTGCGGGGGGTCCCCTACAATGAGCAGTTCTTC
V gene: TRBV10-2; D gene: TRBD2; clone size: .; J gene: TRBJ2-1; CDR3 protein: CASSDHGGAQNEQFF; CDR3 DNA: TGCGCCAGCAGTGATCACGGGGGGGCGCAGAATGAGCAGTTCTTC
V gene: TRBV4-2; D gene: TRBD2; clone size: few; J gene: TRBJ2-3; CDR3 protein: CASRGMTSGGTDTQYF; CDR3 DNA: TGTGCCAGCAGGGGAATGACTAGCGGGGGCACAGATACGCAGTATTTT
V gene: TRBV28; D gene: .; clone size: few; J gene: TRBJ2-6; CDR3 protein: CASSLLDSGPEGVLTF; CDR3 DNA: TGTGCCAGCAGTCTTCTGGACAGCGGCCCTGAGGGCGTCCTGACTTTC
V gene: TRBV7-9; D gene: .; clone size: many; J gene: TRBJ2-3; CDR3 protein: CASSSGPRTDTQYF; CDR3 DNA: TGTGCCAGCAGCTCAGGGCCCCGCACAGATACGCAGTATTTT
V gene: TRBV20-1; D gene: TRBD2; clone size: .; J gene: TRBJ2-1; CDR3 protein: CSASRAGGSNEQFF; CDR3 DNA: TGCAGTGCTAGTAGGGCGGGAGGGTCGAATGAGCAGTTCTTC
V gene: TRBV2; D gene: .; clone size: .; J gene: TRBJ2-3; CDR3 protein: CASKKRTITDTQYF; CDR3 DNA: TGTGCCAGCAAGAAGAGAACTATCACAGATACGCAGTATTTT
V gene: TRBV20-1; D gene: .; clone size: few; J gene: TRBJ2-5; CDR3 protein: CSARVRWEETQYF; CDR3 DNA: TGCAGTGCTAGAGTACGATGGGAAGAGACCCAGTACTTC
V gene: TRBV5-1; D gene: TRBD2; clone size: .; J gene: TRBJ2-3; CDR3 protein: CASSLRGGAGSDTQYF; CDR3 DNA: TGCGCCAGCAGCCTCCGCGGGGGTGCAGGGTCGGATACGCAGTATTTT
V gene: TRBV27; D gene: TRBD2; clone size: many; J gene: TRBJ2-2; CDR3 protein: CASSVEGGLALETGELFF; CDR3 DNA: TGTGCCAGCAGCGTGGAAGGGGGACTAGCGCTCGAGACCGGGGAGCTGTTTTTT
V gene: TRBV7-2; D gene: .; clone size: .; J gene: TRBJ2-4; CDR3 protein: CASSSPMKGRKNIQYF; CDR3 DNA: TGTGCCAGCAGCTCACCAATGAAAGGACGCAAAAACATTCAGTACTTC
V gene: TRBV27; D gene: .; clone size: many; J gene: TRBJ2-3; CDR3 protein: CASSLTGPDTQYF; CDR3 DNA: TGTGCCAGCAGTTTGACTGGCCCGGATACGCAGTATTTT
V gene: TRBV3-1; D gene: .; clone size: many; J gene: TRBJ1-1; CDR3 protein: CASSPGGNTEAFF; CDR3 DNA: TGTGCCAGCAGCCCGGGAGGGAACACTGAAGCTTTCTTT
V gene: TRBV20-1; D gene: .; clone size: .; J gene: TRBJ1-1; CDR3 protein: CSARDRVRNTEAFF; CDR3 DNA: TGCAGTGCTAGAGATCGGGTACGGAACACTGAAGCTTTCTTT
V gene: TRBV6-5; D gene: TRBD1; clone size: few; J gene: TRBJ2-1; CDR3 protein: CASSYSDRGSGMSNEQFF; CDR3 DNA: TGTGCCAGCAGTTACTCGGACAGGGGGAGCGGGATGTCCAATGAGCAGTTCTTC
V gene: TRBV20-1; D gene: TRBD1; clone size: few; J gene: TRBJ1-5; CDR3 protein: CSARDSGTGARNQPQHF; CDR3 DNA: TGCAGTGCTAGAGATTCGGGTACAGGGGCGAGAAATCAGCCCCAGCATTTT
V gene: TRBV12-3/TRBV12-4; D gene: .; clone size: many; J gene: TRBJ2-5; CDR3 protein: CASSFNRETQYF; CDR3 DNA: TGTGCCAGCAGTTTTAACCGAGAGACCCAGTACTTC
V gene: TRBV10-2; D gene: .; clone size: many; J gene: TRBJ2-3; CDR3 protein: CASNLGGYTDTQYF; CDR3 DNA: TGCGCCAGCAACCTTGGTGGATACACAGATACGCAGTATTTT